The rows below give T cell receptor beta chains drawn from one sample of a study of OX40 agonist ivuxolimab in advanced cancers. Here immunoSEQ multiplex PCR was the method, and the copy in TCRdb shows in-frame clones only, minus some. The sample carries tens of thousands of clones, around 89% recorded once. Sample: CD4+ or CD8+ T cells sorted from blood, taken in a trial of the OX40 agonist ivuxolimab. Every receptor here comes from an adult with an advanced solid tumor such as melanoma, head and neck, liver or kidney cancer. Both conserved end residues are part of each CDR3.

V gene	CDR3 length	J gene	CDR3 protein
TRBV28	16	TRBJ1-2	CASSLPAGQLIYGYTF
TRBV7-8	16	TRBJ2-6	CASSPPGLGGANVLTF
TRBV4-3	17	TRBJ2-7	CASSQEFPTGAAYEQYF
TRBV7-6	12	TRBJ2-5	CASSFSGETQYF
TRBV27	14	TRBJ2-7	CASSPWTSDDEQYF
TRBV28	14	TRBJ2-7	CASSFGLGSYEQYF
TRBV19	14	TRBJ2-1	CASSIDRGYNEQFF
TRBV19	15	TRBJ1-1	CASTFDSRPLTEAFF
TRBV5-4	13	TRBJ1-2	CASSLRTGDGYTF
TRBV27	19	TRBJ2-1	CASSPGTSGSSITYNEQFF
TRBV5-6	15	TRBJ2-1	CASTPGGDYNNEQFF
TRBV5-1	15	TRBJ2-3	CASTPLAGSTDTQYF
TRBV5-5	14	TRBJ1-1	CASSPKDWGTEAFF
TRBV4-2	13	TRBJ2-5	CASSQASEETQYF
TRBV7-9	14	TRBJ1-2	CASSLSRVDYGYTF
TRBV10-1	16	TRBJ2-1	CASSDGPLDSYNEQFF
TRBV28	13	TRBJ2-5	CASAQVWQETQYF
TRBV2	11	TRBJ2-1	CASEALGEQFF
TRBV30	12	TRBJ2-7	CAAWTGGYEQYF
TRBV14	14	TRBJ2-2	CASSQVRGSGELFF
TRBV9	13	TRBJ2-7	CASSIGQGTEQYF
TRBV4-3	14	TRBJ1-1	CASSHRTENTEAFF
TRBV18	18	TRBJ2-7	CASSPLVASGTDSYEQYF
TRBV5-1	11	TRBJ2-1	CASSFAYEQFF
TRBV6-6	13	TRBJ1-4	CASDEATNEKLFF
TRBV9	15	TRBJ2-3	CASSASGRKADTQYF
TRBV28	15	TRBJ2-3	CASSPQREGLDTQYF
TRBV11-3	13	TRBJ2-7	CASRPGTSYEQYF
TRBV6-4	14	TRBJ2-1	CASSPGQPYNEQFF
TRBV7-9	15	TRBJ2-1	CASSHRDRVNNEQFF
TRBV6-5	15	TRBJ1-5	CASSYSDRVNQPQHF
TRBV10-3	14	TRBJ2-5	CAIRGQGAGETQYF
TRBV9	18	TRBJ2-5	CASSVAGTSGRAIETQYF
TRBV7-2	14	TRBJ1-5	CASSLDWVPQPQHF
TRBV7-2	18	TRBJ2-2	CASSSLAGSRGRLGELFF
TRBV7-9	13	TRBJ1-5	CASSPEGYQPQHF
TRBV19	14	TRBJ2-5	CASSIGPNHETQYF
TRBV9	17	TRBJ2-1	CASSAGTSGSTYNEQFF
TRBV4-3	17	TRBJ1-1	CASSQVVGGGADTEAFF
TRBV2	16	TRBJ2-3	CASSELERAGLNTQYF
TRBV9	17	TRBJ2-7	CASSGTDLTASSYEQYF
TRBV5-8	15	TRBJ2-6	CASEPMYSGANVLTF
TRBV9	16	TRBJ2-7	CASSGAQPGGNYEQYF
TRBV27	15	TRBJ2-7	CASSGSGRSPSQQYF
TRBV4-1	15	TRBJ2-7	CASSQELGGSYEQYF
TRBV7-9	16	TRBJ2-5	CASSSPWGAREETQYF
TRBV7-8	16	TRBJ2-3	CASSPRQGTSTDTQYF
TRBV5-1	14	TRBJ2-7	CASRLSTGRYEQYF
TRBV27	15	TRBJ2-7	CASSGGTSGRTEQYF
TRBV5-6	17	TRBJ1-2	CASSLDQRGKAYYGYTF
TRBV19	13	TRBJ2-1	CASSIFHGDEQFF
TRBV7-2	12	TRBJ2-5	CASSLARETQYF
TRBV9	14	TRBJ1-2	CASSAETATYGYTF